This T cell receptor beta chain was recovered during a study of CD8+CD57+ T cells in acquired aplastic anemia. General study findings and limits: Patients and controls shared 25 to 30 CD8+ CDR3 sequences.

As to this clonotype: Its specificity is unknown.

Template material for TCR beta VDJ and CDR3 profiling consisted of genomic DNA. TCRdb ran MiXCR on the reads and lists one entry per CDR3 protein. The profile covers about 190,000 distinct CDR3 sequences, with around 59% appearing a single time and about 15% taken by the ten largest. Germline V gene lookup returns CDR1 LGHNA and CDR2 YNFKEQ. The CDR3 runs to 16 residues. The V and J ends lost 1 base and 5 bases respectively, with 15 bases between them. The sample consisted of sorted CD4+, CD8+, or CD8+CD57+ T cells (not recorded which) from PBMCs. V gene TRBV4-2 combines with J gene TRBJ2-1, with D unresolved. The receptor was isolated from a human donor in good health, serving as a control. The CDR3 coding sequence is TGTGCCAGCAGCCAAGTACTGGACGGAGCTCACAATGAGCAGTTCTTC. Its translation: CASSQVLDGAHNEQFF.